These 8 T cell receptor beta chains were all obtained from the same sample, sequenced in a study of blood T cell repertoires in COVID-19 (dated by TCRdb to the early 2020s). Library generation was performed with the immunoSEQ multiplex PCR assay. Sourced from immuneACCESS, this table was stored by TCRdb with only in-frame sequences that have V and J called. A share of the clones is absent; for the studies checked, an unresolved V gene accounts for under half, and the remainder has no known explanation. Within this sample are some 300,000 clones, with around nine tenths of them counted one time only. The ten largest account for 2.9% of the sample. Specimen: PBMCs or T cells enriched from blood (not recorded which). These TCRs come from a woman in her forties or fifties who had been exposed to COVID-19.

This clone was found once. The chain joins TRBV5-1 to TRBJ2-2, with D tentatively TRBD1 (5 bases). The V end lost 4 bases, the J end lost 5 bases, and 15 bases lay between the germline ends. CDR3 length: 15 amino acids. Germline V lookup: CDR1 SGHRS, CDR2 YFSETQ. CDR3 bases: TGCGCCAGCAGCCTGGCAGTAGGGGCGACCGGGGAGCTGTTTTTT. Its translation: CASSLAVGATGELFF.

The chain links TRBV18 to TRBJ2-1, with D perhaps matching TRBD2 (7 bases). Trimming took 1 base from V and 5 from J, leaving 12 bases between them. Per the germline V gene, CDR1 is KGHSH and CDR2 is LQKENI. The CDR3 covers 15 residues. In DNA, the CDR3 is TGTGCCAGCTCACCACGGGGGGGCATAGACAATGAGCAGTTCTTC. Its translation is CASSPRGGIDNEQFF.

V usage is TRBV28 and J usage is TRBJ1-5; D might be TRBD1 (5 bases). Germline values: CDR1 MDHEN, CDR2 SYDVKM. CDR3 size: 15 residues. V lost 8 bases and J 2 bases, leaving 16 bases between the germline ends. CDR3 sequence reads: CASGQTEGGNQPQHF. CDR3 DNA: TGTGCCAGCGGGCAAACGGAAGGGGGCAATCAGCCCCAGCATTTT.

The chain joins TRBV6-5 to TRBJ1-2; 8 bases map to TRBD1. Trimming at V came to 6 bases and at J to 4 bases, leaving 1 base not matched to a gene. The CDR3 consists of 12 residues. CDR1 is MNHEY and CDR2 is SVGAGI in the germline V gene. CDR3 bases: TGTGCCAGCAGACAGGGGGGCTATGGCTACACCTTC. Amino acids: CASRQGGYGYTF.

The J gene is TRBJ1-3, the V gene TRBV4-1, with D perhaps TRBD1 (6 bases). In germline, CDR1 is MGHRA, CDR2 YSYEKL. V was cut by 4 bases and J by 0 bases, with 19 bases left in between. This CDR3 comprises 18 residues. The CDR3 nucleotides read TGCGCCAGCAGCCGGTCCCAACAGGGCTTCGACTCTGGAAACACCATATATTTT. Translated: CASSRSQQGFDSGNTIYF.

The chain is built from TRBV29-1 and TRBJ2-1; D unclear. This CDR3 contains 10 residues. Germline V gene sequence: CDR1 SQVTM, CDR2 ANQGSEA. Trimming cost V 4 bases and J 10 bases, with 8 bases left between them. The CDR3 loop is CSVVAREQFF. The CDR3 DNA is TGCAGCGTTGTTGCCAGGGAGCAGTTCTTC.

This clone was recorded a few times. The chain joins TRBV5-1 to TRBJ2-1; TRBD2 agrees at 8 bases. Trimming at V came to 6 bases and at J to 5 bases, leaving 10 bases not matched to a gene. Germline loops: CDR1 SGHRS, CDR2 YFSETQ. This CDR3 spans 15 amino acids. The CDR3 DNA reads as TGCGCCAGCACCGTCCCCCGTAGCGGGGACAATGAGCAGTTCTTC. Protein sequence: CASTVPRSGDNEQFF.

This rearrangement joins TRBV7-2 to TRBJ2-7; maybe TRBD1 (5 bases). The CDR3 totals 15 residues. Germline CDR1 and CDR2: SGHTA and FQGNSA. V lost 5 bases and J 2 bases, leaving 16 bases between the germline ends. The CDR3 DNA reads TGTGCCAGCAGCGGATATGGGGCGTCTCCCTACGAGCAGTACTTC. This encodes CASSGYGASPYEQYF.